These 14 T cell receptor beta chains were sequenced from one sample in a study of vaccination and CD4 T cells after COVID-19. The antigens of these receptors remain unknown. The Oncomine TCR Beta short-read assay was what sequenced the DNA obtained from cultured CD4+ T cells. TCRdb analysed the PCR reads with MiXCR anew, one entry per CDR3 protein. The sample contains 9,000 to 15,000 distinct CDR3 sequences, around 50% of which appear only once. Treatment denoted: roughly nine-day PBMC culture with coronavirus spike peptide pools or control peptides (ViraFEST assay). What was sequenced was CD4+ T cells from blood, cultured in vitro. The receptors come from a human donor who had recovered from COVID-19.

This chain connects TRBV6-2 or TRBV6-3 to TRBJ1-5; D might be TRBD1 (5 bases). The CDR3 contains 16 residues. CDR1 and CDR2 from the germline V gene are MNHEY and SVGEGT. V was pared by 5 bases and J by 9 bases, with 23 bases between. Written as DNA, the CDR3 is TGTGCCAGCAGTCTCTATCCCGGTCGGGGGACGCGGCCCCAGCATTTT. Residues: CASSLYPGRGTRPQHF.

The chain carries TRBV20-1 and TRBJ2-3, with D hard to call. Trimming removed 0 bases from V and 5 bases from J, with 18 bases in between. Germline V gives CDR1 DFQATT, CDR2 SNEGSKA (reference sequence). The length of the CDR3 is 16 residues. The CDR3, as DNA: TGCAGTGCTAGAGATCCCCAGGAAGGATGGGGAGATACGCAGTATTTT. It codes for CSARDPQEGWGDTQYF.

This rearrangement joins TRBV12-3 or TRBV12-4 to TRBJ2-5, with a weak D call TRBD2 (6 bases). This CDR3 has 14 residues. V lost 5 bases, J lost 1 base, and 11 bases lay in between. The CDR3: CASSKPGSQETQYF. The DNA of the CDR3 is TGTGCCAGCAGTAAACCCGGGAGCCAAGAGACCCAGTACTTC.

This chain connects TRBV6-1 to TRBJ2-3; D is ambiguous. Germline V lookup: CDR1 MNHNS, CDR2 SASEGT. With 6 bases removed from V and 10 bases from J, the gap between germline ends came to 17 bases. This CDR3 region has 13 residues. The CDR3: CASSRTPWDAQYF. Written as DNA, the CDR3 is TGTGCCAGCAGCCGAACCCCATGGGATGCGCAGTATTTT.

The table lists this clonotype with a few counts. The chain has TRBV6-4 and TRBJ2-2, with a weak D call TRBD2 (5 bases). V lost 3 bases and J 3 bases, leaving 5 bases between the germline ends. The CDR3 contains 13 residues. Germline CDR1 reads MRHNA; CDR2 reads SNTAGT. The CDR3 DNA reads TGTGCCAGCAGTGAGCGGGACACCGGGGAGCTGTTTTTT. Its translation: CASSERDTGELFF.

V gene TRBV20-1 combines with J gene TRBJ1-5; 7 bases are shared with TRBD1. CDR1 is DFQATT, CDR2 SNEGSKA, per germline (reference sequence). CDR3 length equals 15 residues. The V gene end was trimmed by 6 bases and the J gene end by 5 bases; junction bases not matched to a gene: 13. The CDR3 DNA reads as TGCAGTGCCCGTAATTCCGGGACAGATGATCAGCCCCAGCATTTT. Residues: CSARNSGTDDQPQHF.

Turning to this clonotype: The junction and the germline gene differ at one end; a read error may be behind it. The rearrangement links TRBV28 to TRBJ1-5; TRBD1 might be the D (6 bases). Germline V gives CDR1 MDHEN, CDR2 SYDVKM. The CDR3 extends over 13 amino acids. The CDR3 nucleotides read TGTGCCAGCAGCCTGGACAGCAATCAGCTCCAGCATTTT. Protein product: CASSLDSNQLQHF.

This chain connects TRBV23-1 to TRBJ2-7; TRBD1 might be the D (5 bases). TRBV23-1 is an ORF for which the function is uncertain. V was cut by 1 base and J by 6 bases, with 13 bases left in between. The CDR3 is 14 residues long. The CDR3 DNA follows: TGCGCCAGCAGTCAATGGTATAGGGGTTGCGAGCAGTACTTC. It yields the protein CASSQWYRGCEQYF.

The chain links TRBV28 to TRBJ1-5; D is perhaps TRBD1 (6 bases). V lost 1 base, J lost 2 bases, and 9 bases lay in between. Germline CDR1 reads MDHEN; CDR2 reads SYDVKM. This CDR3 has 15 residues. CDR3 in DNA: TGTGCCAGCAGTTTATACGGACAGCGCAATCAGCCCCAGCATTTT. Protein product: CASSLYGQRNQPQHF.

The CDR3 nucleotides read TGTGCCAGTAGTGAGGGACAGCCCCCCAATCAGCCCCAGCATTTT. Translation: CASSEGQPPNQPQHF. This chain uses TRBV19 with TRBJ1-5, with 7 bases identical to TRBD1. This CDR3 comprises 15 residues. The trim removed 5 bases at V and 3 bases at J, leaving 7 bases unmatched. CDR1 and CDR2 from the germline V gene are LNHDA and SQIVND (reference sequence).

This clonotype was found a few times. J is TRBJ1-5 and V is TRBV5-5; D is perhaps TRBD1 (6 bases). V lost 0 bases and J 7 bases, leaving 11 bases between the germline ends. The CDR3 is 14 amino acids. Germline V lookup: CDR1 SGHKS, CDR2 YYEKEE (reference sequence). The CDR3 reads CASSLVQGGQPQHF. The DNA for the CDR3 is TGTGCCAGCAGCTTGGTACAGGGTGGACAGCCCCAGCATTTT.

The rearrangement links TRBV20-1 to TRBJ2-7; 8 nucleotides agree with TRBD1. The CDR3 covers 12 residues. Unmatched junction bases numbered 8, after V lost 6 bases and J lost 7 bases. Germline CDR1 and CDR2: DFQATT and SNEGSKA (reference sequence). CDR3: CSASGQGGEQYF. CDR3 in DNA: TGCAGTGCGAGTGGACAGGGTGGAGAGCAGTACTTC.

The chain recombines TRBV15 with TRBJ2-7; TRBD2 is a possible D gene (7 bases). The ends were cut back, 1 base at V and 9 bases at J, with 22 bases in the middle. The CDR3 has 16 amino acids. Germline lookup yields CDR1 LNHNV and CDR2 YYDKDF (reference sequence). CDR3 DNA: TGTGCCACCAGCAGAGGACCATGGGGAGGGGGAGACAGGCAGTACTTC. This sequence encodes CATSRGPWGGGDRQYF. The full variable domain, completed using reference TRBV15 and TRBJ2-7, is DAMVIQNPRYQVTQFGKPVTLSCSQTLNHNVMYWYQQKSSQAPKLLFHYYDKDFNNEADTPDNFQSRRPNTSFCFLDIRSPGLGDTAMYLCATSRGPWGGGDRQYFGPGTRLTVT.

This clonotype has a handful of counts. V usage is TRBV6-1 and J usage is TRBJ1-1; D not certain. V lost 6 bases, J lost 1 base, and 9 bases lay in between. The CDR3 consists of 13 residues. Germline V gene data show CDR1 as MNHNS and CDR2 as SASEGT. The CDR3 bases are TGTGCCAGCAGATTACAGCGGAACACTGAAGCTTTCTTT. It codes for CASRLQRNTEAFF.